What follows are 16 T cell receptor beta chains derived from one specimen sequenced in a study of blood T cells in healthy people across ages. Together with a sample-barcoded 5' primer, a J-beta primer mix was included in a second PCR lasting about 6 to 11 cycles. TCRdb called the 5' RACE reads again in MiXCR, with one record for every CDR3 protein. The sample records over 1,500,000 distinct CDR3 sequences, roughly 50% being singletons. The sample was blood. The receptor source for this set is a woman between 40 and 55 years old in good health.

Only one count was recorded for this clonotype. V is TRBV4-3 and J is TRBJ1-2; maybe TRBD1 (6 bases). The ends were cut back, 3 bases at V and 6 bases at J, with 17 bases in the middle. The CDR3 length is 15 residues. Germline V gene data show CDR1 as LGHNA and CDR2 as YSLEER. The chain's CDR3 is CASSQGPTGLNGYTF. CDR3 DNA: TGCGCCAGCAGCCAGGGTCCGACAGGTCTTAATGGCTACACCTTC.

The genes are TRBV9 and TRBJ2-5, with 7 bases matching TRBD1. V trimming: 0 bases; J trimming: 2 bases; junction bases outside the gene matches: 4. CDR3 length equals 15 residues. Per germline, CDR1 SGDLS and CDR2 YYNGEE. Here the CDR3 reads CASSVGVRGQETQYF. As DNA, the CDR3 is TGTGCCAGCAGCGTAGGTGTCAGGGGGCAAGAGACCCAGTACTTC.

CDR3 sequence reads: CSARPQDTGELFF. In nucleotides, the CDR3 is TGCAGTGCTAGACCTCAAGACACCGGGGAGCTGTTTTTT. The J gene is TRBJ2-2, the V gene TRBV20-1; D is unresolved. V lost 2 bases to trimming and J lost 3 bases, with 7 bases between them. Germline CDR1 DFQATT, CDR2 SNEGSKA (reference sequence). CDR3 length: 13 residues.

The rearrangement links TRBV5-1 to TRBJ2-3; 7 nucleotides align to TRBD1. CDR1 and CDR2 from the germline V gene are SGHRS and YFSETQ. The J segment lost 3 bases and the V segment lost 3 bases, leaving 7 bases of the junction unmatched. There are 15 residues in the CDR3. In DNA, the CDR3 is TGCGCCAGCAGCTCCGCAACACAGGGGACAGATACGCAGTATTTT. This gives the protein CASSSATQGTDTQYF.

This clonotype was seen a few times. The J gene is TRBJ2-5, the V gene TRBV11-2, with D uncertain. Germline lookup yields CDR1 SGHAT and CDR2 FQNNGV. This CDR3 comprises 16 residues. Trimming pared 3 bases from V and 5 bases from J, leaving 19 bases between. CDR3 in amino acids: CASSFPIRAVEETQYF. In DNA, the CDR3 is TGTGCCAGCAGCTTCCCCATCCGTGCGGTGGAGGAGACCCAGTACTTC.

This clonotype was detected only a few times. The genes are TRBV12-3 or TRBV12-4 and TRBJ2-4; TRBD1 matches at 8 bases. With V trimmed by 5 bases and J by 6 bases, 6 bases remained unmatched. This CDR3 is built from 14 residues. The CDR3 is CASSPRTGINIQYF. The CDR3 DNA follows: TGTGCCAGCAGTCCCAGGACAGGGATAAACATTCAGTACTTC.

This clonotype was observed many times. The chain recombines TRBV4-2 with TRBJ2-1; D is perhaps TRBD1 (5 bases). The CDR3 is made up of 11 amino acids. Germline-derived CDR1 and CDR2 are LGHNA and YNFKEQ. V gave up 1 base and J gave up 10 bases, with 5 bases separating them. The CDR3 region is CASSQGTEQFF. CDR3 DNA sequence: TGTGCCAGCAGCCAAGGGACAGAGCAGTTCTTC.

This sequence joins TRBV4-1 and TRBJ1-5, with 7 bases aligning to TRBD1. CDR3 size: 16 residues. After removal of 0 bases from V and 1 base from J, the junction contained 3 bases not matched to a gene. Germline lookup yields CDR1 MGHRA and CDR2 YSYEKL. CDR3 in DNA: TGCGCCAGCAGCCAAGAACCGACAGGGAGCAATCAGCCCCAGCATTTT. Translation: CASSQEPTGSNQPQHF.

The chain couples TRBV16 to TRBJ1-6; unclear D gene. This CDR3 region has 11 residues. The germline V gene has CDR1 KGHSY and CDR2 FQNENV. The germline V and J ends were trimmed by 0 bases and 13 bases, with 4 bases remaining between them. The CDR3 protein is CASSQSDPLHF. CDR3 coding DNA: TGTGCCAGCAGCCAATCGGACCCCCTCCACTTT.

Turning to this clonotype: One end of the junction does not line up with germline, which may come from a read error. The gene calls are TRBV7-7 and TRBJ2-1; TRBD2 is a possible D gene (6 bases). There are 16 residues in the CDR3. Germline V gene lookup returns CDR1 SSHAT and CDR2 FNYEAQ (reference sequence). CDR3 sequence (DNA): TGTGCTAGCAGCTTGTCGGGAGTCGTGAGCTACAATGAGCAGTTCTTC. It encodes CASSLSGVVSYNEQFF.

This clonotype was counted between two and nine times. This chain links TRBV12-3 or TRBV12-4 with TRBJ2-5, with 8 bases fitting TRBD1. J lost 4 bases, V lost 5 bases, and 6 bases had no gene match. The CDR3 runs to 14 residues. The CDR3: CASSPDRGPETQYF. DNA of the CDR3: TGTGCCAGCAGTCCCGACAGGGGCCCAGAGACCCAGTACTTC.

This chain links TRBV12-3 or TRBV12-4 with TRBJ2-2; D is unresolved. CDR3 length equals 13 residues. V gave up 8 bases and J gave up 1 base, with 8 bases separating them. The CDR3: CASPNRNTGELFF. The CDR3 region has the DNA TGTGCCAGCCCCAACAGGAACACCGGGGAGCTGTTTTTT.

This clonotype was detected only a few times. The rearrangement joins TRBV4-1 to TRBJ1-2, with 7 bases aligning to TRBD1. Germline assignment: CDR1 MGHRA and CDR2 YSYEKL. J gave up 4 bases and V 3 bases, and 8 bases lay outside the gene matches. The CDR3 is made up of 15 amino acids. CDR3 region: CASSHSPGTAYGYTF. The CDR3 nucleotides read TGCGCCAGCAGCCACAGTCCCGGGACAGCCTATGGCTACACCTTC.

The table lists this clonotype with a few counts. The chain recombines TRBV29-1 with TRBJ1-1; TRBD1 matches at 7 bases. The CDR3 has 16 amino acids. Trimming cost V 0 bases and J 4 bases; bases outside gene matches: 11. The germline CDR1 and CDR2 sequences are SQVTM and ANQGSEA. Written as DNA, the CDR3 is TGCAGCGTTGAAGAATATACAGGGGATGCGTCCACTGAAGCTTTCTTT. Protein sequence: CSVEEYTGDASTEAFF.

The sample holds a few counts of this clonotype. This chain links TRBV5-1 with TRBJ2-4, with a possible D match to TRBD1 (5 bases). Per the germline V gene, CDR1 is SGHRS and CDR2 is YFSETQ. The germline V and J ends were trimmed by 1 base and 5 bases, with 13 bases remaining between them. The CDR3 extends over 15 amino acids. The CDR3 here is CASSLQGPDQNIQYF. CDR3 bases: TGCGCCAGCAGCTTGCAGGGCCCTGACCAAAACATTCAGTACTTC.

This clonotype was recorded a few times. V is TRBV28 and J is TRBJ2-5, with a tentative D call TRBD1 (5 bases). CDR3 length equals 15 residues. The V end was cut by 3 bases, the J end by 1 base, with 12 bases between. CDR1 is MDHEN and CDR2 is SYDVKM in the germline V gene. CDR3 sequence reads: CASSFSPGPQETQYF. CDR3 coding DNA: TGTGCCAGCAGTTTTTCCCCAGGGCCCCAAGAGACCCAGTACTTC.